A single sample is the source of the 3 T cell receptor beta chains below, sequenced in a study of blood T cells in healthy people across ages. A second PCR, run for about 7 to 11 cycles, used a sample-barcoded 5' primer plus a J-beta primer mix. TCRdb independently ran MiXCR on the 5' RACE reads; one entry per CDR3 protein. Of about 1 million distinct CDR3 sequences in the sample, approximately 25% were seen once. The sample also formed part of further work on T cells of mothers and their children.

Source material: blood. These receptors were collected from a girl aged 2 to 9 in good health.

This clonotype has only a few counts. V gene TRBV4-1 combines with J gene TRBJ2-5; tentative D call: TRBD1 (5 bases). Deletions cut 0 bases from V and 7 bases from J, with 15 bases between. This CDR3 is built from 15 residues. Germline CDR1 reads MGHRA; CDR2 reads YSYEKL. The chain's CDR3 is CASSQDPVGQGTQYF. As DNA, the CDR3 is TGCGCCAGCAGCCAAGACCCAGTGGGGCAGGGGACCCAGTACTTC.

In this sample, this clonotype turned up a few times. The J gene is TRBJ1-1, the V gene TRBV7-9; 7 bases are a match to TRBD1. The V segment lost 4 bases and the J segment 4 bases; nucleotides outside the gene matches: 3. This CDR3 has 13 amino acids. Germline V gene data show CDR1 as SEHNR and CDR2 as FQNEAQ (reference sequence). The CDR3 loop reads CASSWAGGTEAFF. CDR3 coding DNA: TGTGCCAGCAGCTGGGCAGGGGGCACTGAAGCTTTCTTT.

This clonotype came up a few times. This chain links TRBV9 with TRBJ1-6; unclear D gene. There are 13 residues in the CDR3. Trimming shortened V by 1 base and J by 7 bases, and 6 bases separated the two germline ends. CDR1 and CDR2 from the germline V gene are SGDLS and YYNGEE. The CDR3 spells CASSVTPNSPLHF. In nucleotides, the CDR3 is TGTGCCAGCAGCGTAACACCCAATTCACCCCTCCACTTT.